The 6 T cell receptor beta chains listed next were all sequenced from one sample in a study of neurological immune-mediated disorders. TCRdb re-called the 5' RACE reads with MiXCR, one entry per CDR3 protein. The sample yields 50,000 to 60,000 distinct CDR3 sequences, around 17% seen once. The sequencing input was PBMCs. Source of these receptors: a man between 60 and 75 years old in good health.

Ten or more counts support this clonotype. The chain is built from TRBV5-1 and TRBJ2-7; the D is unclear. The germline V gene has CDR1 SGHRS and CDR2 YFSETQ. Trimming took 5 bases from V and 2 from J, leaving 11 bases between them. The CDR3 totals 13 residues. The CDR3 bases are TGCGCCAGCAGGGGGTCAGGCACCTACGAGCAGTACTTC. This sequence encodes CASRGSGTYEQYF.

The table lists this clonotype with many counts. V is TRBV7-3 and J is TRBJ2-1, with a tentative D call TRBD2 (6 bases). This CDR3 has 16 residues. The V and J ends lost 5 bases and 7 bases respectively, with 21 bases between them. Germline-derived CDR1 and CDR2 are SGHTA and FQGTGA. Here the CDR3 DNA reads TGTGCCAGCAGCGTCGCAGTTGGGGAGGCGGGGAATGAGCAGTTCTTC. Translated: CASSVAVGEAGNEQFF.

This clonotype was seen at least ten times. V is TRBV7-9 and J is TRBJ2-7, with a possible D match to TRBD1 (5 bases). From germline, CDR1 is SEHNR and CDR2 FQNEAQ (reference sequence). V lost 5 bases and J 6 bases, leaving 17 bases between the germline ends. This CDR3 is 14 amino acids long. The CDR3 DNA is TGTGCCAGCAGCCCCCGGACCAGGGTGGGCGAGCAGTACTTC. It yields the protein CASSPRTRVGEQYF.

This clonotype showed up many times. This rearrangement joins TRBV5-1 to TRBJ2-2; 8 nucleotides agree with TRBD1. V lost 1 base, J lost 5 bases, and 7 bases stayed unmatched. Germline CDR1 reads SGHRS; CDR2 reads YFSETQ. This CDR3 contains 16 residues. The CDR3 loop reads CASSLPRTGRTGELFF. The CDR3 DNA follows: TGCGCCAGCAGCTTGCCCCGGACAGGGCGAACCGGGGAGCTGTTTTTT.

This clonotype has ten or more counts. This chain connects TRBV7-8 to TRBJ2-1; D is ambiguous. The germline gives CDR1 SGHVS, CDR2 FQNEAQ. This CDR3 comprises 13 residues. V was pared by 0 bases and J by 3 bases, with 3 bases between. In DNA, the CDR3 is TGTGCCAGCAGCTTAGCGGACTACAATGAGCAGTTCTTC. Translated: CASSLADYNEQFF.

The CDR3 region has the DNA TGTGCCAGCAGCATGGACCCCAGGAACTACGAGCAGTACTTC. Residues: CASSMDPRNYEQYF. The chain links TRBV7-2 to TRBJ2-7; D unclear. The germline CDR1 and CDR2 sequences are SGHTA and FQGNSA. The CDR3 consists of 14 residues. V was cut by 5 bases and J by 3 bases, with 14 bases left in between.